This TCR beta chain was documented in a study of blood T cells in healthy people across ages. Study conclusions and caveats: There were more naive CD4+ cells and higher diversity in long-lived donors than in aged donors.

The V gene's germline CDR1 is SGHTA and CDR2 FQGNSA. Trimming took 5 bases from V and 6 from J; bases not matched to a gene: 12. The CDR3 extends over 16 amino acids. This clonotype has ten or more counts. Its target is not known. Samples each had at least 5 micrograms of total RNA extracted. With a J-beta primer mix and a sample-barcoded 5' primer, a second PCR ran roughly 6 to 11 cycles. One entry per CDR3 protein results from TCRdb running MiXCR on the 5' RACE reads. The sample shows a few hundred thousand distinct CDR3 sequences, approximately 51% of them seen only once. This receptor was identified in a man aged 55 to 70 in good health. Sequenced sample: blood. The chain uses TRBV7-2 and TRBJ2-7; 11 positions match TRBD2. CDR3 nucleotides: TGTGCCAGCAGCCATGGACTAGCGGGTCGAGCGTTCGAGCAGTACTTC. Encoded protein: CASSHGLAGRAFEQYF.